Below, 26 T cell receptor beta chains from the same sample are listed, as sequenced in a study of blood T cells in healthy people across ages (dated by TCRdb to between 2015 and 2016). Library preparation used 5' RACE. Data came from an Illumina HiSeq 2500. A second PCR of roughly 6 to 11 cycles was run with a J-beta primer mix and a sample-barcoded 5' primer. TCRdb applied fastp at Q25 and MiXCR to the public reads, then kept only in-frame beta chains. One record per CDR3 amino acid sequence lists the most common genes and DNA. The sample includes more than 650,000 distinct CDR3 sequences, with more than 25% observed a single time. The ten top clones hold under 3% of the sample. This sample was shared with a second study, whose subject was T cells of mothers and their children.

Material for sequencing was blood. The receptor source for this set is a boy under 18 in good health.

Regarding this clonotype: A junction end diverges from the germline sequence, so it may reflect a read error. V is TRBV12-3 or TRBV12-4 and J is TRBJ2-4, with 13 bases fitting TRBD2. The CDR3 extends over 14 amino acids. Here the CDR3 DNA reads TGTGCCAGCAGTCTGGGACTAGCGGGGCATGTTTCCTCATTC. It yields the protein CASSLGLAGHVSSF.

CDR3 sequence reads: CASSQTTKGRSSGANVLTF. The CDR3 region has the DNA TGTGCCAGCAGCCAGACTACTAAAGGGAGGAGCTCTGGGGCCAACGTCCTGACTTTC. The chain joins TRBV3-1 to TRBJ2-6, with D possibly TRBD2 on 6 matching bases. The CDR3 totals 19 residues. The V gene's germline CDR1 is LGHDT and CDR2 YNNKEL (reference sequence). The V gene lost 3 bases and the J gene lost 0 bases, with 18 bases spanning the gap.

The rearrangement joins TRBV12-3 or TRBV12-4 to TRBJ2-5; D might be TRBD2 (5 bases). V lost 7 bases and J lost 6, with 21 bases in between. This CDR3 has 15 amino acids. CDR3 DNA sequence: TGTGCCAGCACCCGCGAGGGCAGGTCCCCGAAGACCCAGTACTTC. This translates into CASTREGRSPKTQYF.

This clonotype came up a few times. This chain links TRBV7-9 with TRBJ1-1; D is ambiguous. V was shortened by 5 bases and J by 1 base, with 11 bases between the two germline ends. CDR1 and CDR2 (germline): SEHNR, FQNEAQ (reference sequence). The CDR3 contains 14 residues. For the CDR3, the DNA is TGTGCCAGCAGCCTGGCTTCGGGGAACACTGAAGCTTTCTTT. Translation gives CASSLASGNTEAFF.

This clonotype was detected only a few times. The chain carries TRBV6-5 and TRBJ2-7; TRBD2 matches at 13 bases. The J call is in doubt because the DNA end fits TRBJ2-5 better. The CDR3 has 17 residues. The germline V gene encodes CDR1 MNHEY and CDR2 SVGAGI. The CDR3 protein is CASSYSVGLAGEETQYF. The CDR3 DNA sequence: TGTGCCAGCAGTTACTCGGTAGGACTAGCGGGGGAAGAGACCCAGTACTTC.

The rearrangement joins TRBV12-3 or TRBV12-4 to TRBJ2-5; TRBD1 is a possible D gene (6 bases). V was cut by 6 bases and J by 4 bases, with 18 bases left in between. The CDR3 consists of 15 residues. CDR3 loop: CASSPWGQGRETQYF. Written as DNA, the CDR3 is TGTGCCAGCAGCCCATGGGGGCAGGGTAGAGAGACCCAGTACTTC.

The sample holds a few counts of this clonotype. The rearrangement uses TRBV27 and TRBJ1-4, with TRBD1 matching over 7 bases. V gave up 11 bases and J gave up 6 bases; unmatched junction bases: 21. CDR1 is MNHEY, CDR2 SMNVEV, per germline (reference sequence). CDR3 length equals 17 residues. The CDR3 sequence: CAPPAGGNKGGDEKLFF. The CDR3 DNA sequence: TGTGCCCCCCCGGCAGGGGGAAATAAAGGGGGGGATGAAAAACTGTTTTTT.

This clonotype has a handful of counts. The CDR3 coding sequence is TGTGCCATCAGTGAACGGGGACAGGGCGGGGATGAGCAGTACTTC. Translation: CAISERGQGGDEQYF. The gene calls are TRBV10-3 and TRBJ2-7, with 9 nucleotides matching TRBD1. V lost 3 bases and J lost 7; bases outside the gene matches: 10. Germline CDR1 is ENHRY and CDR2 is SYGVKD. The CDR3 covers 15 residues.

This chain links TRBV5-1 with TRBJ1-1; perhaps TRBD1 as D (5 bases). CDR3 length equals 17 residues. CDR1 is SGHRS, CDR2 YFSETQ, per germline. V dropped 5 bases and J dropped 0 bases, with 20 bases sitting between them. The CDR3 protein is CASRSRMKGTMNTEAFF. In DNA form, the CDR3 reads TGCGCCAGCAGATCGCGAATGAAGGGGACCATGAACACTGAAGCTTTCTTT.

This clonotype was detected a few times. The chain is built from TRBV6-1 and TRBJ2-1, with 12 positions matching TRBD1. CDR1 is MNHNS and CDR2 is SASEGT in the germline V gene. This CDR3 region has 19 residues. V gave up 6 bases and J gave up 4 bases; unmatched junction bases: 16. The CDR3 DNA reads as TGTGCCAGCAGCAGAGGGACAGGGGGCTTGACTGGAACTTACAATGAGCAGTTCTTC. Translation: CASSRGTGGLTGTYNEQFF.

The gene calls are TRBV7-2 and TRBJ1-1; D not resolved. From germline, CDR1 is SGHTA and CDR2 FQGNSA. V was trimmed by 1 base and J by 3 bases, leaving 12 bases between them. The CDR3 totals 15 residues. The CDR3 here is CASSLVPSVDTEAFF. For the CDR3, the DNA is TGTGCCAGCAGCTTAGTGCCGTCTGTGGACACTGAAGCTTTCTTT.

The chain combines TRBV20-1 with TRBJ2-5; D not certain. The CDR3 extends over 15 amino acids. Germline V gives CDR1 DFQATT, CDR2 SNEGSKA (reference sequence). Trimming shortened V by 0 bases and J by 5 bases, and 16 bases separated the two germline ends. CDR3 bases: TGCAGTGCTAGAGACCCGACCCCTAAAATGGAGACCCAGTACTTC. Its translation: CSARDPTPKMETQYF.

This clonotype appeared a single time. This chain's CDR3 is CASSLEGTGGWETQYF. The CDR3 region has the DNA TGTGCCAGCAGCTTAGAAGGGACAGGGGGCTGGGAGACCCAGTACTTC. The chain carries TRBV11-2 and TRBJ2-5; TRBD1 aligns across 12 bases. CDR3 length equals 16 residues. The germline V gene encodes CDR1 SGHAT and CDR2 FQNNGV. With 0 bases clipped from V and 5 bases from J, the junction kept 4 bases outside the gene matches.

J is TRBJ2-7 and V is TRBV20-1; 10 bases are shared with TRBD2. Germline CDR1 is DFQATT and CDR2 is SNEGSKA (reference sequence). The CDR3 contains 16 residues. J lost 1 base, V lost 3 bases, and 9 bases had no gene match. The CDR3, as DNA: TGCAGTGCTAGCACACCGGGACTAGCGACGTCCTACGAGCAGTACTTC. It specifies CSASTPGLATSYEQYF.

CDR3 sequence: CSARDLVSNTGELFF. The CDR3 DNA reads as TGCAGTGCTAGAGATCTCGTCAGTAACACCGGGGAGCTGTTTTTT. The gene calls are TRBV20-1 and TRBJ2-2, with D hard to call. Deletions cut 0 bases from V and 2 bases from J, with 10 bases between. The CDR3 is made up of 15 amino acids. In germline, CDR1 is DFQATT, CDR2 SNEGSKA (reference sequence).

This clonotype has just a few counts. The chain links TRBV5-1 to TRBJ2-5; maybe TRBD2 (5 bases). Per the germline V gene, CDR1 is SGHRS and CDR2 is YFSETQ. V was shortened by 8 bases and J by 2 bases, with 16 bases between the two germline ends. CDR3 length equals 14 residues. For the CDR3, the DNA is TGCGCCAGTGCAATCGGGCGGGTACAAGAGACCCAGTACTTC. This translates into CASAIGRVQETQYF.

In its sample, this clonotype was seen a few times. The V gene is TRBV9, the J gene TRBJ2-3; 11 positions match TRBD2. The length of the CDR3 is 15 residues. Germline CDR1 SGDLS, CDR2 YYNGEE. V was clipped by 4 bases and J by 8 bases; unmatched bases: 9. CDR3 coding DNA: TGTGCCAGCAGCCCCCGGGTTAGCGGGGGGGCTACGCAGTATTTT. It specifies CASSPRVSGGATQYF.

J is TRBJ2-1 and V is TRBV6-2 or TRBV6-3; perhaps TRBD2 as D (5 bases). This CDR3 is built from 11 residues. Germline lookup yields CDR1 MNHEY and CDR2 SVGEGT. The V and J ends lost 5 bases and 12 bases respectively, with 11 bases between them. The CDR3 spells CASSAGLRQFF. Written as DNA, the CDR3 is TGTGCCAGCAGTGCAGGACTGAGGCAGTTCTTC.

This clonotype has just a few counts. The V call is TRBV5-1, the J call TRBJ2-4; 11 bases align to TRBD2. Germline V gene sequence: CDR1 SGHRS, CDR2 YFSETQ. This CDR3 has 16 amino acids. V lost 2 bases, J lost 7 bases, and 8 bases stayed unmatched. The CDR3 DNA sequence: TGCGCCAGCAGCTTACAACTAGCGGGGGCGAGGAACATTCAGTACTTC. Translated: CASSLQLAGARNIQYF.

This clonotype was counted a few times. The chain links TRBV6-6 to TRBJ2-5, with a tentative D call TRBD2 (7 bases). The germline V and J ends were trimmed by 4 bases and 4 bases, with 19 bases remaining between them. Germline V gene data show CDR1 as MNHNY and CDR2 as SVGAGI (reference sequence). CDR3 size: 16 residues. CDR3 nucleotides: TGTGCCAGCAGTTCCCGAAATGCGGGGGCGAGAGAGACCCAGTACTTC. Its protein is CASSSRNAGARETQYF.

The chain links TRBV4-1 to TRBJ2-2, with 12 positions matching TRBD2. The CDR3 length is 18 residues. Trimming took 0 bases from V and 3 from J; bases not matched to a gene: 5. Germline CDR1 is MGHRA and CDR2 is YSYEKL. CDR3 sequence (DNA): TGCGCCAGCAGCCAAGACCCTAGCGGGGGGGCGGACACCGGGGAGCTGTTTTTT. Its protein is CASSQDPSGGADTGELFF.

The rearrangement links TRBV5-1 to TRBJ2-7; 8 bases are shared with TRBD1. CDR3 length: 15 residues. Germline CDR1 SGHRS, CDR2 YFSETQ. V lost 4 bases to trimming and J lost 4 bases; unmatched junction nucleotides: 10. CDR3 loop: CASSQTTGAGYEQYF. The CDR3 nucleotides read TGCGCCAGCAGCCAAACGACAGGGGCGGGGTACGAGCAGTACTTC.

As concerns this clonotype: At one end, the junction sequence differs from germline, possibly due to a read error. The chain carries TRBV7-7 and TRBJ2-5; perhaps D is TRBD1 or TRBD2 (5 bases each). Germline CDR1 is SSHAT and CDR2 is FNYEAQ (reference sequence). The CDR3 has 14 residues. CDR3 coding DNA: TGTGCTAGCAGCTCCTGGGACCCAATGGAGACCCAGTACTTC. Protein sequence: CASSSWDPMETQYF.

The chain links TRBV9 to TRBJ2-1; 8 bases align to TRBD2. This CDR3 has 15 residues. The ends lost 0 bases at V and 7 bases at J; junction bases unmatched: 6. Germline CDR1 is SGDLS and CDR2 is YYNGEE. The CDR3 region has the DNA TGTGCCAGCAGCGTAGCGGGGGGGCTTGGGAATGAGCAGTTCTTC. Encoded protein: CASSVAGGLGNEQFF.

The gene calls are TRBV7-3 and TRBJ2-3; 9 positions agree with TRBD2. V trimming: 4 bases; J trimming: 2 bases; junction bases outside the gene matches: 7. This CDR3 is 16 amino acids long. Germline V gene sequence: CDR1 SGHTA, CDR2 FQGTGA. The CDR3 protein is CASSSGTSRNTDTQYF. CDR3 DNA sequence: TGTGCCAGCAGCTCCGGGACTAGCAGAAACACAGATACGCAGTATTTT.

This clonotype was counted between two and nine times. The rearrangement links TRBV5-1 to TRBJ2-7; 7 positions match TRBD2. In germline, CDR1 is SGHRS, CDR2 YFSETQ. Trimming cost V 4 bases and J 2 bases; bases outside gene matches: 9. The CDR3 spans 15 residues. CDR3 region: CASSMTGGSTYEQYF. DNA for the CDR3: TGCGCCAGCAGCATGACTGGCGGGAGTACCTACGAGCAGTACTTC.